This TCR beta chain came from a study of OX40 agonist ivuxolimab in advanced cancers. CDR3 length: 15 amino acids. V lost 2 bases and J 1 base, leaving 11 bases between the germline ends. Germline assignment: CDR1 MNHEY and CDR2 SMNVEV (reference sequence). TCRdb's copy holds only in-frame clones and misses some; the assay was immunoSEQ multiplex PCR. The table includes 35,000 to 45,000 clones, less than 95% detected once. The sample here was CD4+ or CD8+ T cells sorted from blood, taken in a trial of the OX40 agonist ivuxolimab. The TCR sequence derives from an adult with an advanced solid tumor such as melanoma, head and neck, liver or kidney cancer. This chain uses TRBV27 with TRBJ1-1, with D possibly matching TRBD1 (6 bases). The CDR3 DNA reads as TGTGCCAGCAGTTTAGGGCAGGGGACGAACACTGAAGCTTTCTTT. Residues: CASSLGQGTNTEAFF.